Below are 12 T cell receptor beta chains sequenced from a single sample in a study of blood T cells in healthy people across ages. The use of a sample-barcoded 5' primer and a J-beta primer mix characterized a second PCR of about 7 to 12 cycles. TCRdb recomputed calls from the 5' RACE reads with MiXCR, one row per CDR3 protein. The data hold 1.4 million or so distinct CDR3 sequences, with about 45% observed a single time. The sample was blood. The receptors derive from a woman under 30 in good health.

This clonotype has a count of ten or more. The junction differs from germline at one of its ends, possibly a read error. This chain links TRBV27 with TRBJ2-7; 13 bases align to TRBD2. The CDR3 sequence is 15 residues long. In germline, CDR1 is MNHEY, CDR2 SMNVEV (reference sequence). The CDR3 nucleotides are TGCGCCAGCAGCTTGGGACTAGCGGGGCCCTACGAGCAGTACTTC. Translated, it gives CASSLGLAGPYEQYF.

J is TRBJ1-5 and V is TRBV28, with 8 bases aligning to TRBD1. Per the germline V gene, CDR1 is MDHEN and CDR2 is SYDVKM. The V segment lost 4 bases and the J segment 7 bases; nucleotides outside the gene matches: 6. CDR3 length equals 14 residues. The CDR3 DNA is TGTGCCAGCAGTTACGGGACAGGCGAGCAGCCCCAGCATTTT. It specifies CASSYGTGEQPQHF. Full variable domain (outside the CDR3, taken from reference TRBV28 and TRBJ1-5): DVKVTQSSRYLVKRTGEKVFLECVQDMDHENMFWYRQDPGLGLRLIYFSYDVKMKEKGDIPEGYSVSREKKERFSLILESASTNQTSMYLCASSYGTGEQPQHFGDGTRLSIL.

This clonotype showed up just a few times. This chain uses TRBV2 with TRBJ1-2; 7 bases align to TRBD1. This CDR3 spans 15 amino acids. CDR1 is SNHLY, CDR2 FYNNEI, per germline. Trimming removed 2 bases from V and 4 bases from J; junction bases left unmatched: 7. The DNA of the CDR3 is TGTGCCAGCAGTGAAAGAGACAGGGCATTCTATGGCTACACCTTC. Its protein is CASSERDRAFYGYTF.

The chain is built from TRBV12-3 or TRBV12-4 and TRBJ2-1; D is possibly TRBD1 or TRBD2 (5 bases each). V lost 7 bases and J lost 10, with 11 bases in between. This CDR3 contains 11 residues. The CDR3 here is CASTTGTEQFF. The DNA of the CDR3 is TGTGCCAGCACTACGGGGACCGAGCAGTTCTTC.

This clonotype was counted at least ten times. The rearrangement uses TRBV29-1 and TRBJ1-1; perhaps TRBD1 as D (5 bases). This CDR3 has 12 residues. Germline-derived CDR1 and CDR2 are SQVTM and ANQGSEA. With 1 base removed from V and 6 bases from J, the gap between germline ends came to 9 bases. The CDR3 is CSVEGRDPEAFF. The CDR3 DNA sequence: TGCAGCGTTGAAGGGAGGGACCCTGAAGCTTTCTTT.

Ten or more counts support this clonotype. CDR3 bases: TGTGCCAGTGGTCGCGGGAGCTCCTACGAGCAGTACTTC. This gives the protein CASGRGSSYEQYF. The chain combines TRBV27 with TRBJ2-7; TRBD2 agrees at 7 bases. V dropped 9 bases and J dropped 0; count of bases not matched to a gene: 5. The CDR3 has 13 residues. Germline V gives CDR1 MNHEY, CDR2 SMNVEV (reference sequence).

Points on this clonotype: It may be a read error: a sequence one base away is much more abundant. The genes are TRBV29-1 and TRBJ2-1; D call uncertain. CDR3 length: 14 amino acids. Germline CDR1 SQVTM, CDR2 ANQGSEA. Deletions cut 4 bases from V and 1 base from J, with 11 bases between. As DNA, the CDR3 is TGCAGCGTTGGGGGTAGGCAGTCCTACAATGAGCAGTTCTTC. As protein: CSVGGRQSYNEQFF.

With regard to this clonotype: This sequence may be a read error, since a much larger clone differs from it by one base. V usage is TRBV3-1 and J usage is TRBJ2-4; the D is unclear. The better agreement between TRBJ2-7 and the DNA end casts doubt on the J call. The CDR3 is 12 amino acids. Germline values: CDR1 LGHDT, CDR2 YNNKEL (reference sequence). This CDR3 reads CASSIEAYEQYF. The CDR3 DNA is TGTGCCAGCAGCATCGAGGCCTACGAGCAGTACTTC.

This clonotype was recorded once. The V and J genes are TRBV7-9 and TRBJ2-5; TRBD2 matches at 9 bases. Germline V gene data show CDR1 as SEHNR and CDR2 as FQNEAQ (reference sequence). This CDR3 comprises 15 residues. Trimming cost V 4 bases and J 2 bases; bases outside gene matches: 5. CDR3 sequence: CASSSGTSLQETQYF. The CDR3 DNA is TGTGCCAGCAGCTCCGGGACTAGCCTGCAAGAGACCCAGTACTTC.

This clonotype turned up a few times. CDR3 nucleotide sequence: TGTGCCATCAGCTCCGGGACAGGGACAGATACGCAGTATTTT. Translation gives CAISSGTGTDTQYF. The chain has TRBV10-3 and TRBJ2-3, with 9 bases matching TRBD1. Germline CDR1 and CDR2: ENHRY and SYGVKD. The CDR3 length is 14 residues. V lost 6 bases to trimming and J lost 3 bases; unmatched junction nucleotides: 4.

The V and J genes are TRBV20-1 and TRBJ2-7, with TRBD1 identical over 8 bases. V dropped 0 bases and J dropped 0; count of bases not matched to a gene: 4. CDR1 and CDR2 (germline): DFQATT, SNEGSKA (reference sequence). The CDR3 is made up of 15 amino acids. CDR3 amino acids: CSARDGDRSSYEQYF. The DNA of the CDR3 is TGCAGTGCTAGAGATGGGGACAGGAGCTCCTACGAGCAGTACTTC.

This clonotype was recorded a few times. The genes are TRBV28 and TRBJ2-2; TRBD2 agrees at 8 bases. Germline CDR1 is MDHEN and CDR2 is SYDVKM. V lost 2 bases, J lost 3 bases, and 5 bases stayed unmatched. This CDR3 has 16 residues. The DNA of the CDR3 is TGTGCCAGCAGTTTAGGAGTGACTAGCGACACCGGGGAGCTGTTTTTT. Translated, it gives CASSLGVTSDTGELFF.